Below are 26 T cell receptor beta chains sequenced from a single sample in a study of human T cells and chemical hapten exposure. Time point here: patch test 2, 6 weeks after DPC sensitization. The treatment denotes: therapeutic diphenylcyclopropenone sensitization with weekly scalp DPC. TCRdb re-analysed the RACE reads in MiXCR, keeping a single row per CDR3 protein. This table holds about 85,000 distinct CDR3 sequences, 11% found once. The sample consisted of whole blood, taken in connection with sensitization to the hapten diphenylcyclopropenone (DPC). The receptors stem from a man in his late teens or twenties with alopecia areata. Some clones in this sample may be carry-over from other donors' samples.

CDR3 nucleotide sequence: TGCGCCAGCAGGTGGACTAGCGGGGGGGCCGGTGAGCAGTTCTTC. Translation gives CASRWTSGGAGEQFF. This chain uses TRBV4-3 with TRBJ2-1, with 15 bases aligning to TRBD2. The germline V gene has CDR1 LGHNA and CDR2 YSLEER. V lost 6 bases to trimming and J lost 9 bases; unmatched junction nucleotides: 6. The CDR3 length is 15 residues.

This clonotype was recorded at least ten times. Written as DNA, the CDR3 is TGTGCCAGCAGCTCTCAAGAGAACACTGAAGCTTTCTTT. This gives the protein CASSSQENTEAFF. The chain joins TRBV7-6 to TRBJ1-1; D is undetermined. V gave up 4 bases and J gave up 1 base, with 7 bases separating them. This CDR3 is 13 amino acids long. Germline-derived CDR1 and CDR2 are SGHVS and FNYEAQ.

This clonotype was counted many times. The gene calls are TRBV18 and TRBJ1-1, with a weak D call TRBD1 (6 bases). V was clipped by 8 bases and J by 8 bases, with 12 bases between them. The CDR3 consists of 11 residues. CDR1 and CDR2 from the germline V gene are KGHSH and LQKENI. CDR3 sequence (DNA): TGTGCCAGCCTAAACAGGGAAGAAGCTTTCTTT. Its protein product is CASLNREEAFF.

This clonotype was detected many times. The CDR3 DNA reads as TGTGCCAGCAGTCCCACAGTTGGCTATGGCTACACCTTC. This encodes CASSPTVGYGYTF. J is TRBJ1-2 and V is TRBV27; D gene ambiguous. CDR3 length equals 13 residues. The germline V and J ends were trimmed by 5 bases and 4 bases, with 11 bases remaining between them. Germline CDR1 MNHEY, CDR2 SMNVEV (reference sequence).

This clonotype was seen repeatedly, ten times or more. The V gene is TRBV27, the J gene TRBJ2-3, with D unresolved. CDR3 size: 14 residues. With 3 bases removed from V and 1 base from J, the gap between germline ends came to 8 bases. Germline V CDR1 and CDR2: MNHEY, SMNVEV (reference sequence). CDR3 loop: CASSLYDGTDTQYF. The CDR3 DNA sequence: TGTGCCAGCAGTTTGTATGACGGCACAGATACGCAGTATTTT.

This clonotype appeared a single time. A much bigger clone sits one base away, suggesting this may be a read error. The V and J genes are TRBV7-9 and TRBJ1-2; the D is unclear. Trimming cost V 2 bases and J 3 bases, with 10 bases left between them. Germline CDR1 SEHNR, CDR2 FQNEAQ (reference sequence). CDR3 length equals 14 residues. CDR3 sequence (DNA): TGTGCCAGCAGCTTATCCGAGAAGGACTATGGCTACACCTTC. As protein: CASSLSEKDYGYTF.

The gene calls are TRBV19 and TRBJ2-2, with unresolved D. Per the germline V gene, CDR1 is LNHDA and CDR2 is SQIVND (reference sequence). The CDR3 has 12 residues. Trimming left V 9 bases short and J 5 bases short, with 10 bases between. The CDR3: CASQLITGELFF. The CDR3 nucleotides read TGTGCCAGCCAACTAATTACCGGGGAGCTGTTTTTT.

This clonotype has at least ten counts. The CDR3 is CSVVVRPSYGYTF. The CDR3 DNA is TGCAGCGTTGTGGTCCGTCCCAGCTATGGCTACACCTTC. This chain connects TRBV29-1 to TRBJ1-2; D ambiguous. Deletions cut 4 bases from V and 4 bases from J, with 13 bases between. The CDR3 runs to 13 residues. The germline V gene encodes CDR1 SQVTM and CDR2 ANQGSEA.

A few counts support this clonotype. The chain joins TRBV12-3 or TRBV12-4 to TRBJ1-2; D unresolved. The V and J ends lost 8 bases and 6 bases respectively, with 13 bases between them. The CDR3 extends over 12 amino acids. For the CDR3, the DNA is TGTGCCAGCCCGGGAGCCTTAAATGGCTACACCTTC. It specifies CASPGALNGYTF.

This clonotype came up a few times. The chain joins TRBV5-4 to TRBJ1-1; weak D call: TRBD1 (5 bases). The V and J ends lost 0 bases and 1 base respectively, with 7 bases between them. This CDR3 spans 14 amino acids. Germline CDR1 reads SGHNT; CDR2 reads YYREEE (reference sequence). For the CDR3, the DNA is TGTGCCAGCAGCTTGGACGGGGGGAACACTGAAGCTTTCTTT. Its protein is CASSLDGGNTEAFF.

V is TRBV4-2 and J is TRBJ2-1; D perhaps matches TRBD1 (5 bases). Germline assignment: CDR1 LGHNA and CDR2 YNFKEQ. The CDR3 has 16 amino acids. V lost 0 bases and J 5 bases, leaving 14 bases between the germline ends. The CDR3 here is CASSQELAWTNNEQFF. The CDR3 nucleotides read TGTGCCAGCAGCCAAGAGTTAGCTTGGACAAACAATGAGCAGTTCTTC.

V gene TRBV6-4 combines with J gene TRBJ2-1; a weak D match, TRBD1 (5 bases). Deletions cut 2 bases from V and 2 bases from J, with 16 bases between. The CDR3 has 17 amino acids. The germline V gene encodes CDR1 MRHNA and CDR2 SNTAGT. CDR3 in DNA: TGTGCCAGCAGTGACCCCGTAAACAGGTGCCCCTACAATGAGCAGTTCTTC. Protein sequence: CASSDPVNRCPYNEQFF.

The table lists this clonotype with a count of one. DNA for the CDR3: TGTGCCATCAGTGAGGTGGGACAGCCCCAGCATTTT. Translation: CAISEVGQPQHF. This rearrangement joins TRBV10-3 to TRBJ1-5; D remains ambiguous. From germline, CDR1 is ENHRY and CDR2 SYGVKD. V was pared by 2 bases and J by 7 bases, with 6 bases between. The CDR3 spans 12 residues.

This clonotype was counted at least ten times. The gene calls are TRBV4-3 and TRBJ2-5; D may be TRBD2 (6 bases). The CDR3 is 15 amino acids. CDR1 and CDR2 (germline): LGHNA, YSLEER. Trimming left V 0 bases short and J 5 bases short, with 13 bases between. The CDR3 region is CASSQDGGAGETQYF. In DNA form, the CDR3 reads TGCGCCAGCAGCCAAGACGGCGGGGCAGGGGAGACCCAGTACTTC.

J is TRBJ2-6 and V is TRBV3-1, with D unresolved. Germline CDR1 is LGHDT and CDR2 is YNNKEL (reference sequence). V lost 4 bases to trimming and J lost 1 base, with 8 bases between them. The CDR3 runs to 15 residues. The chain's CDR3 is CASSPKASGANVLTF. The CDR3 DNA sequence: TGTGCCAGCAGCCCTAAGGCTTCTGGGGCCAACGTCCTGACTTTC. Supplemented by reference TRBV3-1 and TRBJ2-6, the full variable domain reads DTAVSQTPKYLVTQMGNDKSIKCEQNLGHDTMYWYKQDSKKFLKIMFSYNNKELIINETVPNRFSPKSPDKAHLNLHINSLELGDSAVYFCASSPKASGANVLTFGAGSRLTVL.

This clonotype was observed at least ten times. The chain recombines TRBV27 with TRBJ2-5; either TRBD1 or TRBD2 may supply D (5 bases each). The CDR3 covers 13 residues. Germline V gene data show CDR1 as MNHEY and CDR2 as SMNVEV (reference sequence). V was pared by 4 bases and J by 4 bases, with 10 bases between. The CDR3 sequence is CASSWDVGETQYF. The CDR3 nucleotides are TGTGCCAGCAGTTGGGACGTTGGAGAGACCCAGTACTTC.

This clonotype showed up just a few times. The chain carries TRBV7-8 and TRBJ1-2, with a weak D call TRBD1 (5 bases). The CDR3 consists of 16 residues. The germline V and J ends were trimmed by 1 base and 2 bases, with 14 bases remaining between them. Germline values: CDR1 SGHVS, CDR2 FQNEAQ. The CDR3 DNA follows: TGTGCCAGCAGCTTAGGGGGCAGCGGATTAAACTATGGCTACACCTTC. Its translation is CASSLGGSGLNYGYTF.

The chain combines TRBV7-3 with TRBJ1-1, with D possibly being TRBD1 (6 bases). Per the germline V gene, CDR1 is SGHTA and CDR2 is FQGTGA. V lost 4 bases to trimming and J lost 7 bases, with 10 bases between them. The CDR3 consists of 12 residues. CDR3 sequence reads: CASSSIQGEAFF. CDR3 sequence (DNA): TGTGCCAGCAGCTCGATACAGGGTGAAGCTTTCTTT.

The chain recombines TRBV9 with TRBJ2-1; D not resolved. Germline CDR1 is SGDLS and CDR2 is YYNGEE. Deletions cut 0 bases from V and 9 bases from J, with 10 bases between. The length of the CDR3 is 13 residues. The CDR3 bases are TGTGCCAGCAGCGTAGTCCCAGGTCCTGAGCAGTTCTTC. It encodes CASSVVPGPEQFF.

The table lists this clonotype with a count of one. Mismatch with germline at one junction end may stem from a read error. The chain recombines TRBV19 with TRBJ2-1; possibly TRBD1 for D (6 bases). This CDR3 is 13 amino acids long. The V gene's germline CDR1 is LNHDA and CDR2 SQIVND (reference sequence). CDR3 coding DNA: TGTGCCAGTAGTATTACCGGGGACAATGGGCAGTTCTTC. Its translation is CASSITGDNGQFF.

A few counts support this clonotype. The gene calls are TRBV28 and TRBJ1-1; 8 bases are shared with TRBD1. The CDR3 is made up of 12 amino acids. Germline CDR1 is MDHEN and CDR2 is SYDVKM. The J segment lost 4 bases and the V segment lost 9 bases, leaving 4 bases of the junction unmatched. Here the CDR3 reads CASLTGATEAFF. The CDR3 bases are TGTGCCAGTCTGACAGGGGCCACTGAAGCTTTCTTT.

A remark on this clonotype: This is likely a read error, given that the CDR3 carries no conserved phenylalanine or tryptophan at its end. V is TRBV7-9 and J is TRBJ2-5, with 8 bases lining up with TRBD2. Germline V gene lookup returns CDR1 SEHNR and CDR2 FQNEAQ (reference sequence). The CDR3 runs to 14 residues. V shed 5 bases and J 4 bases; nucleotides not matched to a gene: 6. The chain's CDR3 is CASSPRTSSETQYS. The DNA of the CDR3 is TGTGCCAGCAGCCCTCGGACTAGCTCAGAGACCCAGTACTCC.

This clonotype was observed at least ten times. V usage is TRBV10-3 and J usage is TRBJ1-5; no firm D call. Germline CDR1 reads ENHRY; CDR2 reads SYGVKD. This CDR3 spans 12 amino acids. Trimming pared 3 bases from V and 7 bases from J, leaving 7 bases between. The CDR3 DNA reads TGTGCCATCAGTGATCTCGAGCAGCCCCAGCATTTT. Amino acid sequence: CAISDLEQPQHF.

This clonotype was seen many times. V usage is TRBV6-2 or TRBV6-3 and J usage is TRBJ2-5; D is perhaps TRBD1 or TRBD2 (6 bases each). V gave up 2 bases and J gave up 5 bases, with 12 bases separating them. The CDR3 runs 14 residues. Germline-derived CDR1 and CDR2 are MNHEY and SVGEGT. The CDR3 reads CASSYELGGETQYF. CDR3 DNA sequence: TGTGCCAGCAGTTACGAACTAGGGGGGGAGACCCAGTACTTC.

V gene TRBV11-2 combines with J gene TRBJ1-1; D not resolved. V was shortened by 1 base and J by 3 bases, with 12 bases between the two germline ends. The CDR3 consists of 15 residues. CDR1 SGHAT and CDR2 FQNNGV come from the germline V gene. For the CDR3, the DNA is TGTGCCAGCAGCTTAGGGACGGTTCCGGACACTGAAGCTTTCTTT. It codes for CASSLGTVPDTEAFF.

This sequence joins TRBV7-9 and TRBJ1-2, with 9 bases identical to TRBD1. With 4 bases clipped from V and 6 bases from J, the junction kept 6 bases outside the gene matches. Germline values: CDR1 SEHNR, CDR2 FQNEAQ (reference sequence). The CDR3 runs to 14 residues. CDR3: CASSSGQGWDGYTF. The DNA for the CDR3 is TGTGCCAGCAGCTCGGGACAGGGCTGGGATGGCTACACCTTC.